This T cell receptor beta chain was obtained from a study of T-cell memory formation after mild COVID-19. Across the whole study: The study found TCR clusters largely donor specific. General study findings and limits: Clonal second-wave expansions that peaked on day 37 had unconfirmed SARS-CoV-2 specificity.

The CDR3 is 13 amino acids. Germline CDR1 reads SNHLY; CDR2 reads FYNNEI. Trimming cost V 4 bases and J 2 bases, with 7 bases left between them. Concerning this clonotype itself: The target antigen is unknown.

TCRalpha and TCRbeta libraries used 5'RACE with constant-segment primers and UMIs. Via MiXCR, TCRdb re-called the 5' RACE reads, giving one row per CDR3 protein. In the table there are 210,000 or so distinct CDR3 sequences, approximately 30% of which are singletons. The chain is built from TRBV2 and TRBJ2-3; D is uncertain. This sequence was found in an adult woman who had mild COVID-19 (a few samples of this study predate the infection). Cell type and time point are not known. Sequenced material: PBMCs or a T cell subset sorted from them (not recorded which). The CDR3 protein is CASSVGITDTQYF. The CDR3 coding sequence is TGTGCCAGCAGTGTTGGGATCACAGATACGCAGTATTTT.